This passage covers 13 T cell receptor beta chains from one sample sequenced in a study of OX40 agonist ivuxolimab in advanced cancers. The assay was immunoSEQ multiplex PCR, and TCRdb's table has in-frame clones only and misses some. The sample lists some 65,000 clones; around 90% were seen once. This specimen consisted of CD4+ or CD8+ T cells sorted from blood, obtained in a trial of the OX40 agonist ivuxolimab. The receptors come from an adult with an advanced solid tumor such as melanoma, head and neck, liver or kidney cancer.

This chain's CDR3 is CAIKGRVSTDTQYF. In DNA, the CDR3 is TGTGCCATCAAGGGGCGGGTGAGCACAGATACGCAGTATTTT. This sequence joins TRBV10-3 and TRBJ2-3, with D perhaps assigned TRBD1 or TRBD2 (5 bases each). This CDR3 has 14 residues. Germline CDR1 is ENHRY and CDR2 is SYGVKD. Trimming removed 7 bases at V and 0 bases at J, with 11 bases between.

This rearrangement joins TRBV19 to TRBJ2-1; a possible D gene is TRBD2 (6 bases). CDR1 and CDR2 from the germline V gene are LNHDA and SQIVND (reference sequence). V was cut by 5 bases and J by 0 bases, with 17 bases left in between. The CDR3 is 17 amino acids. CDR3 in DNA: TGTGCCAGTAGTCTTCGGACTACCCGAAGCTCCTACAATGAGCAGTTCTTC. Amino acids: CASSLRTTRSSYNEQFF.

The chain has TRBV5-4 and TRBJ2-7, with TRBD1 matching 7 bases. Germline V gene data show CDR1 as SGHNT and CDR2 as YYREEE (reference sequence). With 4 bases clipped from V and 2 bases from J, the junction kept 6 bases outside the gene matches. The CDR3 is 14 residues long. CDR3 coding DNA: TGTGCCAGCAGCCAGGTAGGGGGCACCTACGAGCAGTACTTC. Protein: CASSQVGGTYEQYF.

The V gene is TRBV6-5, the J gene TRBJ1-2; TRBD1 matches 9 bases. V was pared by 1 base and J by 6 bases, with 3 bases of the junction left unmatched. The length of the CDR3 is 14 residues. The germline CDR1 and CDR2 sequences are MNHEY and SVGAGI. The CDR3 reads CASSYYGQGNGYTF. As DNA, the CDR3 is TGTGCCAGCAGTTACTACGGACAGGGGAATGGCTACACCTTC.

This clone was counted between two and nine times. V and J are TRBV5-1 and TRBJ1-2; D call uncertain. The V end was cut by 0 bases, the J end by 6 bases, with 12 bases between. The CDR3 spans 14 residues. CDR1 and CDR2 (germline): SGHRS, YFSETQ. Written as DNA, the CDR3 is TGCGCCAGCAGCTTGGGGTCGGGAGATGATGGCTACACCTTC. Protein product: CASSLGSGDDGYTF.

This chain links TRBV28 with TRBJ1-5; D remains unclear. The V and J ends lost 3 bases and 0 bases respectively, with 6 bases between them. The CDR3 runs 14 residues. The germline V gene has CDR1 MDHEN and CDR2 SYDVKM. This chain's CDR3 is CASSFLGSNQPQHF. CDR3 bases: TGTGCCAGCAGTTTCCTGGGTAGCAATCAGCCCCAGCATTTT.

The rearrangement uses TRBV5-6 and TRBJ1-2, with 9 bases aligning to TRBD1. Germline trimming cut 4 bases from V and 8 bases from J; bases unmatched to any gene: 6. The germline V gene has CDR1 SGHDT and CDR2 YYEEEE. CDR3 size: 13 residues. The CDR3 nucleotides read TGTGCCAGCAGCCCCGGACAGGGGACGGGCTACACCTTC. Encoded protein: CASSPGQGTGYTF. The complete variable domain, with remaining parts taken from reference TRBV5-6 and TRBJ1-2, reads DAGVTQSPTHLIKTRGQQVTLRCSPKSGHDTVSWYQQALGQGPQFIFQYYEEEERQRGNFPDRFSGHQFPNYSSELNVNALLLGDSALYLCASSPGQGTGYTFGSGTRLTVV.

This clone was picked up a small number of times. CDR3 sequence reads: CASSGRWYDAEAFF. CDR3 bases: TGTGCCAGCAGTGGAAGGTGGTATGATGCCGAAGCTTTCTTT. The chain uses TRBV25-1 and TRBJ1-1, with D unclear. V gave up 4 bases and J gave up 8 bases, with 17 bases separating them. This CDR3 comprises 14 residues. Per germline, CDR1 MGHDK and CDR2 SYGVNS.

The rearrangement joins TRBV6-5 to TRBJ1-2; D perhaps matches TRBD1 (5 bases). Germline values: CDR1 MNHEY, CDR2 SVGAGI. V was cut by 0 bases and J by 2 bases, with 10 bases left in between. The CDR3 runs to 15 residues. The CDR3 sequence: CASSYSGRTNYGYTF. CDR3 DNA: TGTGCCAGCAGTTACTCGGGCAGGACAAACTATGGCTACACCTTC.

The rearrangement joins TRBV10-3 to TRBJ2-7, with D perhaps TRBD1 (5 bases). Trimming took off 3 bases at V and 0 bases at J, with 9 bases between the two ends. CDR3 length: 14 amino acids. The V gene's germline CDR1 is ENHRY and CDR2 SYGVKD. The CDR3 DNA reads TGTGCCATCAGTGACAGGGTCGCCTCCTACGAGCAGTACTTC. This gives the protein CAISDRVASYEQYF.

J is TRBJ1-2 and V is TRBV5-1; D ambiguous. Deletions cut 4 bases from V and 6 bases from J, with 13 bases between. The CDR3 has 13 residues. In germline, CDR1 is SGHRS, CDR2 YFSETQ. For the CDR3, the DNA is TGCGCCAGCAGCCCTTCGCCAGAGCATGGCTACACCTTC. Its translation is CASSPSPEHGYTF.

The chain has TRBV27 and TRBJ2-3; 8 bases line up with TRBD1. This CDR3 spans 16 amino acids. V shed 6 bases and J 2 bases; nucleotides not matched to a gene: 10. The germline V gene has CDR1 MNHEY and CDR2 SMNVEV (reference sequence). As DNA, the CDR3 is TGTGCCAGCAGCACTAAGGCGGGACAGGTCACAGATACGCAGTATTTT. It is translated as CASSTKAGQVTDTQYF.

This clone was picked up one time. The chain is built from TRBV28 and TRBJ1-2; D is unclear. The length of the CDR3 is 13 residues. V was cut by 7 bases and J by 8 bases, with 17 bases left in between. The germline V gene encodes CDR1 MDHEN and CDR2 SYDVKM. The CDR3 DNA is TGTGCCAGCATTTCCTCCTTAGCTGGGGGCTACACCTTC. Residues: CASISSLAGGYTF.